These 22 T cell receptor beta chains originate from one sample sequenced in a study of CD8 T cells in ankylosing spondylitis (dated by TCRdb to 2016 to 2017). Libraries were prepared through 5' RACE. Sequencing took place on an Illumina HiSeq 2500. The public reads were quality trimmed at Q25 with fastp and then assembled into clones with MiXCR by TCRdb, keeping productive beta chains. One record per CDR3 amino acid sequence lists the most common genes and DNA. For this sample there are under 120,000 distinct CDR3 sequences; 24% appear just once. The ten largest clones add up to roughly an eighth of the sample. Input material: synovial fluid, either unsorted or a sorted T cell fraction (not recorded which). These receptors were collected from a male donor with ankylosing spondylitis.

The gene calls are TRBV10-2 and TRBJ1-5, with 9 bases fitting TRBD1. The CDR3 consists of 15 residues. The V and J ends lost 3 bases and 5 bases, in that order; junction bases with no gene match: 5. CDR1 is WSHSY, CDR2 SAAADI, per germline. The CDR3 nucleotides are TGCGCCAGCAGTGATTTGGGGGACAGGGATCAGCCCCAGCATTTT. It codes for CASSDLGDRDQPQHF.

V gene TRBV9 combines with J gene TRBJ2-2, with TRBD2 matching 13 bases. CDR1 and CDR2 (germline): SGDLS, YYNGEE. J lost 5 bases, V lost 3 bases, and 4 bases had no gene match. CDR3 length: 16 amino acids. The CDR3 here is CASSGPTSGRTGELFF. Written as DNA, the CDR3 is TGTGCCAGCAGCGGACCGACTAGCGGGAGGACCGGGGAGCTGTTTTTT.

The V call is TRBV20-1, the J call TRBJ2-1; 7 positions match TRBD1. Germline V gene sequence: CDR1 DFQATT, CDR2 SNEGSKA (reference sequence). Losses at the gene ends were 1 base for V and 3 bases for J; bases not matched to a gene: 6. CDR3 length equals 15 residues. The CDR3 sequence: CSARGPRQGYNEQFF. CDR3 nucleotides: TGCAGTGCTAGAGGCCCGAGACAGGGCTACAATGAGCAGTTCTTC.

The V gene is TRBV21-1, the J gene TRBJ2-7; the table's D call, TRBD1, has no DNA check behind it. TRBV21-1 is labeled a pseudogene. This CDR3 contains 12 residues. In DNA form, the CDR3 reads TGTGCCAGCAGCAGCCTCCGGGACAGGGGGTGTTTC. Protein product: CASSSLRDRGCF.

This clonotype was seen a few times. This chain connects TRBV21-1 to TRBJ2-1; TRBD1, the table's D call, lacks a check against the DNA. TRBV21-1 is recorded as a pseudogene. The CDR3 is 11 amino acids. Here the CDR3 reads CASRQQGEQFF. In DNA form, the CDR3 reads TGTGCCAGCAGGCAACAGGGGGAGCAGTTCTTC.

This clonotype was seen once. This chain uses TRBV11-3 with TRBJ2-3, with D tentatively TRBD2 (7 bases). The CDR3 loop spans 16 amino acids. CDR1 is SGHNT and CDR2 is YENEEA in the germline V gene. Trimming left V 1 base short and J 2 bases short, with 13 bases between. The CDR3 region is CASSLGQRDITDTQYF. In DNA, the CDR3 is TGTGCCAGCAGCTTAGGGCAGCGGGACATCACAGATACGCAGTATTTT.

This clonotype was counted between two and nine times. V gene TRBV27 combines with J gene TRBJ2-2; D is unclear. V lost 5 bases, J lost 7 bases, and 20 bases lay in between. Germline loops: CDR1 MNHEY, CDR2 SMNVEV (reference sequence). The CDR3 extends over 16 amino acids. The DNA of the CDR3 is TGTGCCAGCAGTCTCCAGTGGACCCCCCTCAGCGGGGAGCTGTTTTTT. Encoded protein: CASSLQWTPLSGELFF.

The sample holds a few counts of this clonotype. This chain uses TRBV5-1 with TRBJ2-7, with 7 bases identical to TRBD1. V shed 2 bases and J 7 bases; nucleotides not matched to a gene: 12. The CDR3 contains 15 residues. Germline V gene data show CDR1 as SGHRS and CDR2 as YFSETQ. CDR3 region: CASSFEGTALREQYF. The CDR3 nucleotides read TGCGCCAGCAGCTTTGAAGGGACAGCCTTGAGGGAGCAGTACTTC.

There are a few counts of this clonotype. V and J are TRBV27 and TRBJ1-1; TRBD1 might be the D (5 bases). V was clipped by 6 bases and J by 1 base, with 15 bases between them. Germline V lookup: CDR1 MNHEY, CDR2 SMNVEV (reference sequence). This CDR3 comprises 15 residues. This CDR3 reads CASSSSSGPNTEAFF. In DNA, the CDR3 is TGTGCCAGCAGCTCCAGCTCAGGGCCGAACACTGAAGCTTTCTTT.

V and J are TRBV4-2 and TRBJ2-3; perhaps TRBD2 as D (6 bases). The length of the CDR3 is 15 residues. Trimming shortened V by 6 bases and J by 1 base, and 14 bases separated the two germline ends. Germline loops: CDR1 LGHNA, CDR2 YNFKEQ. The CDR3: CASSTGTPGTDTQYF. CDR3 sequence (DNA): TGTGCCAGCAGTACCGGGACTCCAGGCACAGATACGCAGTATTTT.

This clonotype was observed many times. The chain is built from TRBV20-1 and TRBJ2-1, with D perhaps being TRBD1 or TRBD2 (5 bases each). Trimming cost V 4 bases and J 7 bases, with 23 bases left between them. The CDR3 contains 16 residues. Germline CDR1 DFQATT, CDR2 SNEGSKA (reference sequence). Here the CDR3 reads CSAISPGGGLENEQFF. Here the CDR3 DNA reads TGCAGTGCTATCTCACCAGGTGGGGGATTGGAAAATGAGCAGTTCTTC.

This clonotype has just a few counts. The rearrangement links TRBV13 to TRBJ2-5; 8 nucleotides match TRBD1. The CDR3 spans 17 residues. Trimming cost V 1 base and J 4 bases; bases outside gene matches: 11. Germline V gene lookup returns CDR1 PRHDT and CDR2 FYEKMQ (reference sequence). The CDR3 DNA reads TGTGCCAGCAGCTTAGTTACCACAATGGACAGGGCAGAGACCCAGTACTTC. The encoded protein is CASSLVTTMDRAETQYF.

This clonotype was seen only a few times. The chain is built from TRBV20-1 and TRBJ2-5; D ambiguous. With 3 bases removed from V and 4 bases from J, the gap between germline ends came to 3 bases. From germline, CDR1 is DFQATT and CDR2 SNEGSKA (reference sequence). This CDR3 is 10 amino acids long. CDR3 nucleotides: TGCAGTGCTAGTTTAGAGACCCAGTACTTC. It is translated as CSASLETQYF.

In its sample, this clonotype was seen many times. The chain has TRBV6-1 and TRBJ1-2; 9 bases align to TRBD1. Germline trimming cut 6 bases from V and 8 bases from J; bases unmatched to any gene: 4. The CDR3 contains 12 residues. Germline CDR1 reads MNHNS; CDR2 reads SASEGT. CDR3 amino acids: CASRQGAGGYTF. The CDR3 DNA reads TGTGCCAGCAGACAGGGGGCGGGGGGCTACACCTTC.

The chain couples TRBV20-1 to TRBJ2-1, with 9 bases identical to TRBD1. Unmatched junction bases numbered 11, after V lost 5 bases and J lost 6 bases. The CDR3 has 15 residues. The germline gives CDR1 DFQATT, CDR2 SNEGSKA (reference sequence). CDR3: CSAYPRDRAGNEQFF. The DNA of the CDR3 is TGCAGTGCTTACCCTCGGGACAGGGCGGGCAATGAGCAGTTCTTC.

The CDR3 nucleotides are TGCAGTGCCGACAGTAACTATGGCTACACCTTC. Amino acids: CSADSNYGYTF. This chain links TRBV20-1 with TRBJ1-2, with D possibly matching TRBD1 (5 bases). CDR3 length: 11 amino acids. Per germline, CDR1 DFQATT and CDR2 SNEGSKA (reference sequence). Trimming removed 6 bases from V and 1 base from J, with 6 bases in between.

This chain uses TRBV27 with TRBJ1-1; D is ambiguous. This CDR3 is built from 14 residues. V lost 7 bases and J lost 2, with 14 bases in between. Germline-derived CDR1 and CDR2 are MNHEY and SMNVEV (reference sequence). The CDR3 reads CASTSRSLNTEAFF. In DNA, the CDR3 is TGTGCCAGCACCTCAAGGTCCTTAAACACTGAAGCTTTCTTT.

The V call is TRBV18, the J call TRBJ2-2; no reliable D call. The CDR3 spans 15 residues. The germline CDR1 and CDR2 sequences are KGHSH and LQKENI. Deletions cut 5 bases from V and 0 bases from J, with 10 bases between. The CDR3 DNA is TGTGCCAGCTCATCAGGTCTGACGAACACCGGGGAGCTGTTTTTT. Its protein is CASSSGLTNTGELFF.

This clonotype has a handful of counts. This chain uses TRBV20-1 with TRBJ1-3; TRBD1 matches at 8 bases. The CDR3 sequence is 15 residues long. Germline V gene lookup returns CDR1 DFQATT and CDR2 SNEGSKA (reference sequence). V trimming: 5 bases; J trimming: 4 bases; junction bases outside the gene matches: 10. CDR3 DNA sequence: TGCAGTGCTGGACAGGGATATGGCAACGGAAACACCATATATTTT. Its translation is CSAGQGYGNGNTIYF.

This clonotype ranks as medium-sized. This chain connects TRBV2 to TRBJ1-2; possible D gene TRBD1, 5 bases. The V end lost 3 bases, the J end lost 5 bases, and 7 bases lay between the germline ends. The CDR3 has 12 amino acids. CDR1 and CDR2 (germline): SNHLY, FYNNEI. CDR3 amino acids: CASSDRQYGYTF. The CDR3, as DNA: TGTGCCAGCAGTGATAGACAGTATGGCTACACCTTC.

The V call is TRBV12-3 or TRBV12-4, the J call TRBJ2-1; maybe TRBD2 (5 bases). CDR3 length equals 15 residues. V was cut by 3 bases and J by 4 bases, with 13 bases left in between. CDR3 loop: CASSFPGSRYNEQFF. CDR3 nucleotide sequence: TGTGCCAGCAGTTTCCCGGGATCTCGATACAATGAGCAGTTCTTC.

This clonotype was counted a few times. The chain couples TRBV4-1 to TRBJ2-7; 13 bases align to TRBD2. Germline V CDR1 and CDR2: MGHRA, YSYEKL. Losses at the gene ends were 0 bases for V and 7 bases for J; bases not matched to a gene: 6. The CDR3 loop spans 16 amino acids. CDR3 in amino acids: CASSQDGTSGRGEQYF. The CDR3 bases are TGCGCCAGCAGCCAAGATGGTACTAGCGGGAGGGGGGAGCAGTACTTC.